A single sample gave rise to the 24 T cell receptor beta chains below, sequenced in a study of human T cells and chemical hapten exposure. TCRdb passed the RACE reads through MiXCR, listing each CDR3 protein once. This table holds roughly 97,000 distinct CDR3 sequences, roughly 27% found once. Time point reported: patch test 3, about 24 weeks after DPC sensitization. Treatment denoted: therapeutic diphenylcyclopropenone sensitization with weekly scalp DPC. Sequencing was performed on whole blood, taken in connection with sensitization to the hapten diphenylcyclopropenone (DPC). Receptor source: a man aged 35 to 55 with alopecia areata. Some clones in this sample may be carry-over from other donors' samples.

V is TRBV12-3 or TRBV12-4 and J is TRBJ1-5; weak D call: TRBD1 (6 bases). V lost 2 bases, J lost 5 bases, and 13 bases lay in between. The CDR3 totals 15 residues. For the CDR3, the DNA is TGTGCCAGCAGTTTAAGGGGCGGGGGGCATCAGCCCCAGCATTTT. Translated, it gives CASSLRGGGHQPQHF.

The chain is built from TRBV7-9 and TRBJ2-6; D not resolved. The ends were cut back, 1 base at V and 1 base at J, with 5 bases in the middle. The CDR3 covers 15 residues. Germline lookup yields CDR1 SEHNR and CDR2 FQNEAQ (reference sequence). As DNA, the CDR3 is TGTGCCAGCAGCTTAGTGAGTTCTGGGGCCAACGTCCTGACTTTC. It specifies CASSLVSSGANVLTF. The full variable domain, rest sourced from reference TRBV7-9 and TRBJ2-6, is DTGVSQNPRHKITKRGQNVTFRCDPISEHNRLYWYRQTLGQGPEFLTYFQNEAQLEKSRLLSDRFSAERPKGSFSTLEIQRTEQGDSAMYLCASSLVSSGANVLTFGAGSRLTVL.

This clonotype has only a few counts. This rearrangement joins TRBV29-1 to TRBJ2-3; 8 bases fit TRBD2. V lost 1 base, J lost 14 bases, and 8 bases stayed unmatched. There are 12 residues in the CDR3. Germline CDR1 SQVTM, CDR2 ANQGSEA. CDR3: CSVEGRSGRMYF. In DNA, the CDR3 is TGCAGCGTTGAAGGTAGAAGCGGGAGAATGTATTTT.

The chain employs TRBV13 and TRBJ2-5, with D possibly being TRBD1 (5 bases). Germline V gene sequence: CDR1 PRHDT, CDR2 FYEKMQ (reference sequence). The V end lost 5 bases, the J end lost 4 bases, and 17 bases lay between the germline ends. The CDR3 totals 15 residues. The CDR3: CASSGHPGSGETQYF. The CDR3 DNA is TGTGCCAGCAGCGGCCATCCAGGGTCCGGAGAGACCCAGTACTTC.

This clonotype was seen many times. This rearrangement joins TRBV10-1 to TRBJ2-3, with unresolved D. Germline CDR1 reads WNHNN; CDR2 reads SYGVQD (reference sequence). CDR3 length: 16 residues. The ends were cut back, 0 bases at V and 1 base at J, with 11 bases in the middle. The chain's CDR3 is CASSESRQIRTDTQYF. The CDR3 DNA is TGCGCCAGCAGTGAGTCGCGGCAGATACGCACAGATACGCAGTATTTT.

The gene calls are TRBV20-1 and TRBJ2-3; D is uncertain. With 4 bases removed from V and 4 bases from J, the gap between germline ends came to 9 bases. The V gene's germline CDR1 is DFQATT and CDR2 SNEGSKA (reference sequence). There are 12 residues in the CDR3. The DNA for the CDR3 is TGCAGTGCTACCTACAAAGCAGATACGCAGTATTTT. The encoded protein is CSATYKADTQYF.

The chain recombines TRBV24-1 with TRBJ1-5; 8 positions agree with TRBD1. With 4 bases clipped from V and 7 bases from J, the junction kept 14 bases outside the gene matches. The CDR3 sequence is 17 residues long. CDR1 and CDR2 from the germline V gene are KGHDR and SFDVKD. The CDR3 here is CATSDRASRQGLQPQHF. DNA of the CDR3: TGTGCCACCAGTGACCGCGCTTCAAGACAGGGGTTACAGCCCCAGCATTTT.

The chain is built from TRBV21-1 and TRBJ2-5; the table's D call of TRBD1 was not tested on the DNA. TRBV21-1 is deemed a pseudogene. This CDR3 is built from 15 residues. The CDR3 bases are TGTGCCAGCAGCAAAGCCGACAGGGGGCAAGAGACCCAGTACTTC. This gives the protein CASSKADRGQETQYF.

This clonotype was seen a single time. This chain joins TRBV5-6 and TRBJ2-1; no reliable D call. V lost 3 bases, J lost 15 bases, and 19 bases lay in between. This CDR3 is built from 13 residues. Germline V gene data show CDR1 as SGHDT and CDR2 as YYEEEE. CDR3 DNA sequence: TGTGCCAGCAGCTCTCTGACCGGGTATCTAGGGTTCTTC. Its protein is CASSSLTGYLGFF.

The V call is TRBV20-1, the J call TRBJ2-3; 11 bases match TRBD2. Per germline, CDR1 DFQATT and CDR2 SNEGSKA (reference sequence). The CDR3 spans 16 residues. Trimming took 0 bases from V and 1 from J; bases not matched to a gene: 3. This CDR3 reads CSAREVAGGRTDTQYF. The CDR3 nucleotides read TGCAGTGCTAGAGAGGTAGCGGGAGGGCGCACAGATACGCAGTATTTT.

The chain links TRBV4-1 to TRBJ1-2; 8 bases map to TRBD1. Germline trimming cut 1 base from V and 6 bases from J; bases unmatched to any gene: 7. The CDR3 is made up of 15 amino acids. The germline gives CDR1 MGHRA, CDR2 YSYEKL. CDR3 protein: CASSQVAGGVDGYTF. The CDR3 DNA reads TGCGCCAGCAGCCAAGTCGCAGGGGGCGTCGATGGCTACACCTTC.

This clonotype has only a few counts. This sequence joins TRBV9 and TRBJ2-1; 8 bases map to TRBD2. This CDR3 region has 17 residues. The junction had 15 bases not matched to a gene; V was cut back by 3 bases and J by 7 bases. Germline V gives CDR1 SGDLS, CDR2 YYNGEE. CDR3 DNA sequence: TGTGCCAGCAGCGCCCGTTTGACGGGAGGGCCTGGGAATGAGCAGTTCTTC. It translates to CASSARLTGGPGNEQFF.

This clonotype was observed a few times. V is TRBV11-1 and J is TRBJ2-3; 7 nucleotides line up with TRBD1. CDR1 SGHAT and CDR2 FQDESV come from the germline V gene (reference sequence). The CDR3 totals 13 residues. V shed 5 bases, J shed 6 bases, and the junction held 5 bases outside the gene matches. CDR3 DNA: TGTGCCAGCAGCGCGACGACAGGGGATACGCAGTATTTT. It codes for CASSATTGDTQYF.

This sequence joins TRBV6-5 and TRBJ1-4; D is uncertain. This CDR3 is 12 amino acids long. CDR1 and CDR2 from the germline V gene are MNHEY and SVGAGI. V was cut by 2 bases and J by 5 bases, with 3 bases left in between. The CDR3 protein is CASSYLNEKLFF. For the CDR3, the DNA is TGTGCCAGCAGTTACCTGAATGAAAAACTGTTTTTT.

This clonotype was observed once. The genes are TRBV6-5 and TRBJ2-2, with TRBD2 matching over 10 bases. Germline CDR1 MNHEY, CDR2 SVGAGI. The CDR3 covers 15 residues. V was clipped by 10 bases and J by 2 bases; unmatched bases: 7. The CDR3 sequence is CAIGGLADNTGELFF. In DNA form, the CDR3 reads TGTGCCATTGGAGGACTAGCGGACAACACCGGGGAGCTGTTTTTT.

This clonotype has a count of ten or more. V gene TRBV28 combines with J gene TRBJ2-4, with D perhaps TRBD1 (5 bases). Per the germline V gene, CDR1 is MDHEN and CDR2 is SYDVKM. V was clipped by 5 bases and J by 1 base, with 12 bases between them. CDR3 length: 15 amino acids. Here the CDR3 DNA reads TGTGCCAGCAGTCCCCCGACAGTCGCCAAAAACATTCAGTACTTC. It encodes CASSPPTVAKNIQYF.

The CDR3 nucleotides read TGTGCCAGCAGCCAAGTCGGCGGGCCCAACAATGAGCAGTTCTTC. Translation gives CASSQVGGPNNEQFF. The chain combines TRBV3-1 with TRBJ2-1; a weak D match, TRBD2 (5 bases). The CDR3 length is 15 residues. The germline V gene encodes CDR1 LGHDT and CDR2 YNNKEL (reference sequence). V lost 1 base and J 5 bases, leaving 12 bases between the germline ends.

The V call is TRBV29-1, the J call TRBJ1-2; D possibly corresponds to TRBD1 (6 bases). Germline-derived CDR1 and CDR2 are SQVTM and ANQGSEA. V was clipped by 6 bases and J by 6 bases, with 23 bases between them. The CDR3 sequence is 15 residues long. The CDR3 here is CSVQRQAGVLHGYTF. The CDR3 DNA sequence: TGCAGCGTCCAACGACAGGCAGGAGTCCTTCATGGCTACACCTTC.

Concerning this clonotype: Germline and junction disagree at one end, which may indicate a read error. The V call is TRBV29-1, the J call TRBJ1-1; 7 nucleotides match TRBD1. CDR1 is SQVTM, CDR2 ANQGSEA, per germline. CDR3 length equals 10 residues. Here the CDR3 reads CGVDRARTFF. CDR3 DNA sequence: TGCGGCGTTGACAGGGCTCGAACTTTCTTT.

This clonotype was counted only a few times. J is TRBJ2-7 and V is TRBV27, with D perhaps assigned TRBD1 or TRBD2 (5 bases each). The CDR3 has 14 residues. The germline gives CDR1 MNHEY, CDR2 SMNVEV (reference sequence). V was trimmed by 3 bases and J by 0 bases, leaving 9 bases between them. Here the CDR3 DNA reads TGTGCCAGCAGTTTCTCGGGGCGCTCCTACGAGCAGTACTTC. This codes for CASSFSGRSYEQYF.

This clonotype was seen more than once but under ten times. The rearrangement links TRBV28 to TRBJ1-4, with a weak D call TRBD1 (6 bases). Germline V gives CDR1 MDHEN, CDR2 SYDVKM. With 6 bases removed from V and 2 bases from J, the gap between germline ends came to 10 bases. CDR3 size: 14 residues. The CDR3 region is CASRTGSTNEKLFF. The CDR3 coding sequence is TGTGCCAGCAGAACAGGGTCCACTAATGAAAAACTGTTTTTT. Looking up the rest from reference TRBV28 and TRBJ1-4 gives the full variable domain: DVKVTQSSRYLVKRTGEKVFLECVQDMDHENMFWYRQDPGLGLRLIYFSYDVKMKEKGDIPEGYSVSREKKERFSLILESASTNQTSMYLCASRTGSTNEKLFFGSGTQLSVL.

This chain links TRBV20-1 with TRBJ2-5, with D tentatively TRBD2 (6 bases). The CDR3 totals 15 residues. Germline loops: CDR1 DFQATT, CDR2 SNEGSKA (reference sequence). The V and J ends lost 6 bases and 5 bases respectively, with 22 bases between them. The CDR3 DNA follows: TGCAGTGCGGGCGGGGACGGGACCGCGGGGGAGACCCAGTACTTC. Amino acid sequence: CSAGGDGTAGETQYF.

V is TRBV20-1 and J is TRBJ2-7; a possible D gene is TRBD2 (6 bases). The germline CDR1 and CDR2 sequences are DFQATT and SNEGSKA (reference sequence). The V and J ends lost 3 bases and 5 bases respectively, with 14 bases between them. The CDR3 sequence is 13 residues long. The CDR3 here is CSASRDFGNEQYF. The CDR3 DNA is TGCAGTGCTAGCCGGGACTTTGGTAACGAGCAGTACTTC.

This rearrangement joins TRBV7-2 to TRBJ2-4; D uncertain. Trimming took 3 bases from V and 0 from J, leaving 12 bases between them. CDR3 length: 16 residues. In germline, CDR1 is SGHTA, CDR2 FQGNSA. The CDR3 reads CASSFMGEVAKNIQYF. Written as DNA, the CDR3 is TGTGCCAGCAGCTTCATGGGTGAGGTAGCCAAAAACATTCAGTACTTC.